The 10 T cell receptor beta chains listed next were all sequenced from one sample in a study of shared clonotypes between healthy human individuals. Libraries were prepared by immunoSEQ multiplex PCR; TCRdb keeps only in-frame clonotypes and omits some of them. Seen here are around 2,000,000 clones, about 94% observed once, and the top ten hold 1.2%. CD45RO negativity and positive selection for CCR7 defined naive CD8 cells, a population that excluded terminally differentiated effector memory CD45RA+ cells. The specimen sequenced was naive CD8+ T cells sorted from blood. These receptors were collected from a man in his late teens or twenties in good health.

The chain employs TRBV29-1 and TRBJ1-1, with a possible D match to TRBD1 (6 bases). Germline V gene data show CDR1 as SQVTM and CDR2 as ANQGSEA. This CDR3 is built from 12 residues. Trimming cost V 7 bases and J 4 bases, with 13 bases left between them. The DNA of the CDR3 is TGCAGCGCTTACAGGGCGGGCACTGAAGCTTTCTTT. It codes for CSAYRAGTEAFF.

The J gene is TRBJ2-7, the V gene TRBV9; D perhaps matches TRBD2 (6 bases). The CDR3 is made up of 15 amino acids. V lost 1 base to trimming and J lost 5 bases, with 16 bases between them. Germline-derived CDR1 and CDR2 are SGDLS and YYNGEE. CDR3 residues: CASSVLGLLADEQYF. The CDR3 DNA sequence: TGTGCCAGCAGCGTATTGGGACTCCTCGCGGACGAGCAGTACTTC.

V usage is TRBV7-2 and J usage is TRBJ2-7; 12 positions agree with TRBD2. The germline V gene has CDR1 SGHTA and CDR2 FQGNSA. The trim removed 5 bases at V and 3 bases at J, leaving 5 bases unmatched. The CDR3 runs to 15 residues. This CDR3 reads CASSVLAGGRYEQYF. For the CDR3, the DNA is TGTGCCAGCAGCGTCCTAGCGGGAGGGCGCTACGAGCAGTACTTC. Supplemented by reference TRBV7-2 and TRBJ2-7, the full variable domain reads GAGVSQSPSNKVTEKGKDVELRCDPISGHTALYWYRQSLGQGLEFLIYFQGNSAPDKSGLPSDRFSAERTGGSVSTLTIQRTQQEDSAVYLCASSVLAGGRYEQYFGPGTRLTVT.

This chain joins TRBV5-8 and TRBJ1-1, with a possible D match to TRBD1 (5 bases). There are 14 residues in the CDR3. The germline V gene encodes CDR1 SGHTS and CDR2 YDEGEE. Trimming removed 4 bases from V and 7 bases from J, with 17 bases in between. The CDR3: CASSRPGFTSEAFF. DNA of the CDR3: TGTGCCAGCAGCCGCCCAGGGTTTACGAGTGAAGCTTTCTTT.

The chain links TRBV27 to TRBJ2-7; 7 bases are a match to TRBD1. This CDR3 comprises 14 residues. V gave up 5 bases and J gave up 5 bases; unmatched junction bases: 9. Germline V gene data show CDR1 as MNHEY and CDR2 as SMNVEV (reference sequence). The CDR3 protein is CASSPRDSVHEQYF. CDR3 coding DNA: TGTGCCAGCAGTCCCCGGGACAGTGTACACGAGCAGTACTTC.

This sequence joins TRBV7-9 and TRBJ1-3, with no clear D. Germline V gene data show CDR1 as SEHNR and CDR2 as FQNEAQ (reference sequence). The CDR3 totals 10 residues. V lost 5 bases to trimming and J lost 10 bases, with 6 bases between them. DNA for the CDR3: TGTGCCAGCAGCCTAGAAACCATATATTTT. It yields the protein CASSLETIYF.

This rearrangement joins TRBV6-5 to TRBJ2-7; 11 bases map to TRBD2. The germline V gene has CDR1 MNHEY and CDR2 SVGAGI. After removal of 6 bases from V and 2 bases from J, the junction contained 6 bases not matched to a gene. The CDR3 is made up of 15 amino acids. CDR3 amino acids: CASRSGTSGTYEQYF. CDR3 coding DNA: TGTGCCAGCAGGTCCGGGACTAGCGGTACCTACGAGCAGTACTTC.

A remark on this clone: The junction departs from germline at one end; a sequencing error may be responsible. Other DNA sequences in this specimen translate into the identical CDR3. The J gene is TRBJ2-7, the V gene TRBV2; 7 positions agree with TRBD1. Germline assignment: CDR1 SNHLY and CDR2 FYNNEI. The length of the CDR3 is 14 residues. The CDR3 loop reads CASSEVGTAYEQYF. CDR3 DNA: TGTGCCAGCAGCGAAGTTGGGACAGCCTACGAGCAGTACTTC.

Of note for this clone: Other DNA sequences of this sample code for an identical CDR3. The chain uses TRBV10-3 and TRBJ2-7, with 7 bases lining up with TRBD1. V was pared by 3 bases and J by 4 bases, with 6 bases of the junction left unmatched. The germline V gene encodes CDR1 ENHRY and CDR2 SYGVKD. The CDR3 is 14 amino acids. CDR3 amino acids: CAISEGGQGYEQYF. The CDR3 nucleotides read TGTGCCATCAGTGAAGGGGGCCAGGGTTACGAGCAGTACTTC.

The chain links TRBV28 to TRBJ1-1; 9 positions agree with TRBD1. Germline CDR1 MDHEN, CDR2 SYDVKM. The CDR3 has 16 amino acids. With 2 bases clipped from V and 0 bases from J, the junction kept 4 bases outside the gene matches. CDR3 region: CASSLGTGYMNTEAFF. The CDR3 coding sequence is TGTGCCAGCAGTTTAGGGACAGGGTACATGAACACTGAAGCTTTCTTT.